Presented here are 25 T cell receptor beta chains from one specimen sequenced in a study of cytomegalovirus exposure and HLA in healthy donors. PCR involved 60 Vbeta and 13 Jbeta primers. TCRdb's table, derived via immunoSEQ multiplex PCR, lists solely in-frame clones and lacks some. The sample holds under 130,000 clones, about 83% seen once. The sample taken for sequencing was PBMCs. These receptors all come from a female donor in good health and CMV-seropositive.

CDR3 nucleotide sequence: TGTGCCAGCAGCTTGGCGGGTGAAGCTTTCTTT. Encoded protein: CASSLAGEAFF. J is TRBJ1-1 and V is TRBV5-6; unclear D gene. The V gene's germline CDR1 is SGHDT and CDR2 YYEEEE. There are 11 residues in the CDR3. V lost 0 bases, J lost 7 bases, and 4 bases lay in between.

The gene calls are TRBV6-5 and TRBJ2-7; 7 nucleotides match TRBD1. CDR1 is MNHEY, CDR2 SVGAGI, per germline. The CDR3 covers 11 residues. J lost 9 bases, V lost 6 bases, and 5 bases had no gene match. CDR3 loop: CASREGAVQYF. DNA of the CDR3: TGTGCCAGCAGAGAGGGGGCCGTGCAGTACTTC.

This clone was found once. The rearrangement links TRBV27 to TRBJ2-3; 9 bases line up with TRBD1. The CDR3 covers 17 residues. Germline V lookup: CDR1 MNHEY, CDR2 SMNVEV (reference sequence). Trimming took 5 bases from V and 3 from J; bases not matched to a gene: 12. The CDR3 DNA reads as TGTGCCAGCAGTGCCCTATACCCGACAGGGGGTACAGATACGCAGTATTTT. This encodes CASSALYPTGGTDTQYF.

CDR3 region: CATSRKLAGVETQYF. DNA for the CDR3: TGTGCCACCAGCAGAAAACTAGCGGGGGTAGAGACCCAGTACTTC. J is TRBJ2-5 and V is TRBV15; 11 bases map to TRBD2. CDR1 and CDR2 (germline): LNHNV, YYDKDF (reference sequence). This CDR3 is built from 15 residues. V lost 2 bases, J lost 4 bases, and 3 bases stayed unmatched.

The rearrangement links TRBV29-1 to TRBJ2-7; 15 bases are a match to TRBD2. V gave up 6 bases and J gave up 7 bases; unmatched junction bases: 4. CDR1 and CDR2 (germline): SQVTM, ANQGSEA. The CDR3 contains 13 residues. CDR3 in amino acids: CSVGGLAGGEQYF. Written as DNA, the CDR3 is TGCAGCGTAGGGGGACTAGCGGGAGGAGAGCAGTACTTC.

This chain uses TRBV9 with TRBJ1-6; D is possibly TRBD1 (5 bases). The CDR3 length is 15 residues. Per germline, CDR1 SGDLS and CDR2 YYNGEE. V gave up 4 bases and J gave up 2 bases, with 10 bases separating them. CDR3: CASSLRGTYNSPLHF. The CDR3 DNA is TGTGCCAGCAGCCTTAGGGGTACCTATAATTCACCCCTCCACTTT.

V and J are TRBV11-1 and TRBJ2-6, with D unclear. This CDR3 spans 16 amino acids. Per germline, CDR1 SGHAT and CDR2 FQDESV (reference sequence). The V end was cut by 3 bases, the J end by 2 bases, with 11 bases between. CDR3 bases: TGTGCCAGCAGCTTCCCAGCTCGGGCTGGGGCCAACGTCCTGACTTTC. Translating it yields CASSFPARAGANVLTF.

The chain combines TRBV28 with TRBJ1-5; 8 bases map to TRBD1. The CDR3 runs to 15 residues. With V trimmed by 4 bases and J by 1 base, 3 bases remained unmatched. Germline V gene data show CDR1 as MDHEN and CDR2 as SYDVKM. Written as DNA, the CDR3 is TGTGCCAGCAGTTCAGGGGGCGCGAGCAATCAGCCCCAGCATTTT. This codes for CASSSGGASNQPQHF. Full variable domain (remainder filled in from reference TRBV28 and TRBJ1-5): DVKVTQSSRYLVKRTGEKVFLECVQDMDHENMFWYRQDPGLGLRLIYFSYDVKMKEKGDIPEGYSVSREKKERFSLILESASTNQTSMYLCASSSGGASNQPQHFGDGTRLSIL.

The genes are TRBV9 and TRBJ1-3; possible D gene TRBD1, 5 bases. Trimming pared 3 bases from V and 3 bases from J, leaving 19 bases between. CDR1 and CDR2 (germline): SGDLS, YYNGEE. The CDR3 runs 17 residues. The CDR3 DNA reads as TGTGCCAGCAGCGCCCTCGGATTAGGGGCGGTTGGAAACACCATATATTTT. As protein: CASSALGLGAVGNTIYF.

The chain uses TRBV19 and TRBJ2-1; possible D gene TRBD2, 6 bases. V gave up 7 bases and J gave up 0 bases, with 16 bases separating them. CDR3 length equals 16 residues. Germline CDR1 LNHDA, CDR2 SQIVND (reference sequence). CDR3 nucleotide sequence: TGTGCCAGTACCAATCGGGGGTGGAGCTCCTACAATGAGCAGTTCTTC. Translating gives CASTNRGWSSYNEQFF.

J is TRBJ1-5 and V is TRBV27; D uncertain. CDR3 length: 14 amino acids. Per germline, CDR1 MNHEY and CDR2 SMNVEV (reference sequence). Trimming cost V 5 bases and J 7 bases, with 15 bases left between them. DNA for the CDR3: TGTGCCAGCAGTACAAACCGCGGCAGACAGCCCCAGCATTTT. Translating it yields CASSTNRGRQPQHF.

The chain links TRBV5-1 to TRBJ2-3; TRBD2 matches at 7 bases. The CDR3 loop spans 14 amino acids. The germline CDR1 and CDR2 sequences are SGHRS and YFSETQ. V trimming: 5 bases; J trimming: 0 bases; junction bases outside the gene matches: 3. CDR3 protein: CASSKRESTDTQYF. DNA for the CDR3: TGCGCCAGCAGTAAGCGGGAAAGCACAGATACGCAGTATTTT.

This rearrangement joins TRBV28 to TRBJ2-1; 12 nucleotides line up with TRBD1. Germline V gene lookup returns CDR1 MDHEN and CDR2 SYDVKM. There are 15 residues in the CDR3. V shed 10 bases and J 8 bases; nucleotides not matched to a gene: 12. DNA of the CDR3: TGTGCCACTCAGCCGGGGGGACAGGGGGCGCATGAGCAGTTCTTC. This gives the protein CATQPGGQGAHEQFF.

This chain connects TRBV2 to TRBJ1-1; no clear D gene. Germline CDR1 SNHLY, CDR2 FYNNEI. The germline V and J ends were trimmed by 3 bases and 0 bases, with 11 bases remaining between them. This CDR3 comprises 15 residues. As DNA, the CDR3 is TGTGCCAGCAGTGAGTTACAGAGATTGAACACTGAAGCTTTCTTT. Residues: CASSELQRLNTEAFF. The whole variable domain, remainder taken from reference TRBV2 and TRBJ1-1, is EPEVTQTPSHQVTQMGQEVILRCVPISNHLYFYWYRQILGQKVEFLVSFYNNEISEKSEIFDDQFSVERPDGSNFTLKIRSTKLEDSAMYFCASSELQRLNTEAFFGQGTRLTVV.

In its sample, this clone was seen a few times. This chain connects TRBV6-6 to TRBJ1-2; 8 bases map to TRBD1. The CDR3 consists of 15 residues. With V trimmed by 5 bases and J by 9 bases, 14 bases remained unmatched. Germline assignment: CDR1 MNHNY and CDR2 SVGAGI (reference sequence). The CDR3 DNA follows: TGTGCCAGCAGTCGGATGGGACAGGCAGCGACTAGCTACACCTTC. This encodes CASSRMGQAATSYTF.

CDR3 DNA sequence: TGTGCCAGTAGACTAGCGGGGCATCAAGAGACCCAGTACTTC. It encodes CASRLAGHQETQYF. The V gene is TRBV19, the J gene TRBJ2-5, with 10 bases lining up with TRBD2. V gave up 6 bases and J gave up 2 bases; unmatched junction bases: 3. Germline assignment: CDR1 LNHDA and CDR2 SQIVND (reference sequence). The length of the CDR3 is 14 residues.

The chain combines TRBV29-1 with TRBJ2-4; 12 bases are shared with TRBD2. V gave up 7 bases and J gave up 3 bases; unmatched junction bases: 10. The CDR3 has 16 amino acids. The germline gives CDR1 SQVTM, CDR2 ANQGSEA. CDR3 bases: TGCAGCGCCGAGCCCCTAGCGGGAGGGTTCAAAAACATTCAGTACTTC. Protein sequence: CSAEPLAGGFKNIQYF.

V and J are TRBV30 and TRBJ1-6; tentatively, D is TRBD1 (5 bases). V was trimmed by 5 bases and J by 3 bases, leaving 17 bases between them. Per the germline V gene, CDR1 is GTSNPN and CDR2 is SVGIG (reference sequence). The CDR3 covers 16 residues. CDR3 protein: CAWRLGRGIYNSPLHF. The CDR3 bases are TGTGCCTGGCGCCTGGGTAGGGGAATCTATAATTCACCCCTCCACTTT.

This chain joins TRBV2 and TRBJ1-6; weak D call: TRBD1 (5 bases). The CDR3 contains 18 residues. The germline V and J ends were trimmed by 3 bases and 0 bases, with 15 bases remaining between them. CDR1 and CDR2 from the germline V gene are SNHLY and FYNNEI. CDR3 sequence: CASSEPGSTSSYNSPLHF. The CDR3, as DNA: TGTGCCAGCAGTGAGCCAGGGTCCACGAGCTCCTATAATTCACCCCTCCACTTT.

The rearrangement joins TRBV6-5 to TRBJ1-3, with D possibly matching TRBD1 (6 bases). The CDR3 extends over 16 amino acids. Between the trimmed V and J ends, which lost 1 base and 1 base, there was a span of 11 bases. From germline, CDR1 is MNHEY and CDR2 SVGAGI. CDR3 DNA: TGTGCCAGCAGTTACTTTTATCAGGGGTCTGGAAACACCATATATTTT. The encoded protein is CASSYFYQGSGNTIYF.

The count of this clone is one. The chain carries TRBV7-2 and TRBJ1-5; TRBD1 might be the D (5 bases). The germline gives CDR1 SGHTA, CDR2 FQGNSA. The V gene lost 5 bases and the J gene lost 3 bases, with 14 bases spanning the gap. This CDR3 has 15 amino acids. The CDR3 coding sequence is TGTGCCAGCAGCCCTAAGGGGTTCTCCAATCAGCCCCAGCATTTT. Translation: CASSPKGFSNQPQHF.

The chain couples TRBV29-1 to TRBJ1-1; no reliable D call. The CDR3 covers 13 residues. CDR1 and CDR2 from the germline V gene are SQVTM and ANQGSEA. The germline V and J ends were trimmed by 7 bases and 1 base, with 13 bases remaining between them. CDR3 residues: CSASGQPNTEAFF. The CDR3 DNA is TGCAGCGCCAGCGGTCAGCCGAACACTGAAGCTTTCTTT.

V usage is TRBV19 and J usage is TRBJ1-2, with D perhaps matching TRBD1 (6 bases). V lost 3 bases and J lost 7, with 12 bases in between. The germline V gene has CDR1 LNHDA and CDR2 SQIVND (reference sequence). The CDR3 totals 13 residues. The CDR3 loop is CASSIDRSGGYTF. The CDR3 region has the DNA TGTGCCAGTAGTATCGACAGGAGCGGTGGCTACACCTTC.

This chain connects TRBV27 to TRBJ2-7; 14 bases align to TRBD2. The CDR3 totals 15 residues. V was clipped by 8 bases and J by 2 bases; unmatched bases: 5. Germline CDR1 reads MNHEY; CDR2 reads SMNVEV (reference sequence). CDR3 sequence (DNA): TGTGCCAGCGGGACTAGCGGGAGTTTCCCCTACGAGCAGTACTTC. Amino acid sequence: CASGTSGSFPYEQYF.

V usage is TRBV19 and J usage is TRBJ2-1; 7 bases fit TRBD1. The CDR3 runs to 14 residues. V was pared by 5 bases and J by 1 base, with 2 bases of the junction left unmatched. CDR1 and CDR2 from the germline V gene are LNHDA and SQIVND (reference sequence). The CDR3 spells CASSWDSSYNEQFF. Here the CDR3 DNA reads TGTGCCAGTAGTTGGGACAGTTCCTACAATGAGCAGTTCTTC.